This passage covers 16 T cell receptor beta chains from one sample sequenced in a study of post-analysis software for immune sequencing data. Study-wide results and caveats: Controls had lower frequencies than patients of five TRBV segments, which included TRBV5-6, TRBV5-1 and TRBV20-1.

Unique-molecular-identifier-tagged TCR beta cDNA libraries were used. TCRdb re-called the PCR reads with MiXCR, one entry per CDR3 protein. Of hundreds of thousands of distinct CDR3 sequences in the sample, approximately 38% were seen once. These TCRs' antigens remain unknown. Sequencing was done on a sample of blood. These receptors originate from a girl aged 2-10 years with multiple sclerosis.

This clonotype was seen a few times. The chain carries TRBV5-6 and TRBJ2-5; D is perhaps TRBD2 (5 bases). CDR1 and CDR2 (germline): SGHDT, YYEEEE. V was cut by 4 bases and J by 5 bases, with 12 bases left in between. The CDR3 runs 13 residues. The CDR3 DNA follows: TGTGCCAGCAGCGTTGGCAGGAGGGAGACCCAGTACTTC. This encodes CASSVGRRETQYF.

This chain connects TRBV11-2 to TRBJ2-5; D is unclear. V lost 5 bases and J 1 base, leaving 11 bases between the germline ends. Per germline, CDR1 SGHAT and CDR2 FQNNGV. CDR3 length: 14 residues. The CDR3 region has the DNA TGTGCCAGCAGCCTTAGTCAGGTCCAAGAGACCCAGTACTTC. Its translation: CASSLSQVQETQYF.

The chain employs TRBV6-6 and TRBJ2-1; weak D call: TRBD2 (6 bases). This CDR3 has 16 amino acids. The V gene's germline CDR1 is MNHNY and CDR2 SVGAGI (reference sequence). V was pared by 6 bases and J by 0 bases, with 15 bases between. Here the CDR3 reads CASRAPERVSYNEQFF. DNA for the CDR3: TGTGCCAGCAGGGCCCCCGAGCGGGTCTCCTACAATGAGCAGTTCTTC.

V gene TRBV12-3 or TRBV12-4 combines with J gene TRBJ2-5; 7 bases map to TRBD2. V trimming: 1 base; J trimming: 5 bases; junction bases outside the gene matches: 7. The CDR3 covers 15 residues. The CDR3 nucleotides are TGTGCCAGCAGTTTAGTGTCGGGGGGTTGGGAGACCCAGTACTTC. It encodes CASSLVSGGWETQYF.

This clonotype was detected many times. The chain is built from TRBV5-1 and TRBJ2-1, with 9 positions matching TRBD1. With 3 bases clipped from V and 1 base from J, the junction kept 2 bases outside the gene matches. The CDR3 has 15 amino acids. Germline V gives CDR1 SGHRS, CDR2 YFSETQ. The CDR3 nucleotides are TGCGCCAGCAGCTCCGGGACAGGGTCCTACAATGAGCAGTTCTTC. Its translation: CASSSGTGSYNEQFF.

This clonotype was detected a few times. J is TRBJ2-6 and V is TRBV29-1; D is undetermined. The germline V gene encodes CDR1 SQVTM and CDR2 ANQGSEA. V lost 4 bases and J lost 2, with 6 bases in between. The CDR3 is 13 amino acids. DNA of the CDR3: TGCAGCGTTGGGCCAACTGGGGCCAACGTCCTGACTTTC. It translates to CSVGPTGANVLTF.

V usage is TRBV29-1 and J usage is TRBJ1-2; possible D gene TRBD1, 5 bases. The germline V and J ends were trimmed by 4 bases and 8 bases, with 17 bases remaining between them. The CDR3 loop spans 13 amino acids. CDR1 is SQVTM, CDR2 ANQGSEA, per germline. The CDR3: CSVAWQGPLGYTF. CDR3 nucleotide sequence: TGCAGCGTTGCCTGGCAGGGTCCCCTCGGCTACACCTTC.

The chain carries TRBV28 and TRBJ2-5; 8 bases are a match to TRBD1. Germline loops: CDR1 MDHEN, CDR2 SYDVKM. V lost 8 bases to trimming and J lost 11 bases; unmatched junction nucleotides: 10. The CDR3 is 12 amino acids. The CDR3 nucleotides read TGTGCCAGCGGCGTGGACAGGGACCAGCAGTACTTC. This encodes CASGVDRDQQYF.

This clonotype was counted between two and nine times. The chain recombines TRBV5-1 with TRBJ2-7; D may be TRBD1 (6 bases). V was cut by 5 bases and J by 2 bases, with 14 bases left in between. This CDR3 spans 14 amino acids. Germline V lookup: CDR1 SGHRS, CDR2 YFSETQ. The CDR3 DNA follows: TGCGCCAGCAGTCTGACAGGATCTACCTACGAGCAGTACTTC. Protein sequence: CASSLTGSTYEQYF.

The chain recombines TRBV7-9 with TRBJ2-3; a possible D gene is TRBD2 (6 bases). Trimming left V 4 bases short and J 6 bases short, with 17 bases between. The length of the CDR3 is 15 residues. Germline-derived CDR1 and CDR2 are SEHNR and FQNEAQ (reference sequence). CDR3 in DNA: TGTGCCAGCAGCTGGTGGGGCGGGGACTTGGATACGCAGTATTTT. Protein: CASSWWGGDLDTQYF.

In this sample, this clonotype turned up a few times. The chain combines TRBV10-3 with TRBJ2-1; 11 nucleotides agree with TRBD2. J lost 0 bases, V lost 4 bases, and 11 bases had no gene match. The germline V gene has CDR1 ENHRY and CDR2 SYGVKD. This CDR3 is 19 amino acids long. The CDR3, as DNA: TGTGCCATCAGTGGGTCGGGGACTAGCGGAGAACACTCCTACAATGAGCAGTTCTTC. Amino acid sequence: CAISGSGTSGEHSYNEQFF.

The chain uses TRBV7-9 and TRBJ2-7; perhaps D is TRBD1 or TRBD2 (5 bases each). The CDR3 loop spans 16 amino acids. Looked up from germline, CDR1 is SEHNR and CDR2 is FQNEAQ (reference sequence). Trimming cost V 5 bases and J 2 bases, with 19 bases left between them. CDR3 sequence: CASSRGAELVTYEQYF. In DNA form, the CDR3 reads TGTGCCAGCAGCCGAGGGGCCGAGCTAGTTACCTACGAGCAGTACTTC.

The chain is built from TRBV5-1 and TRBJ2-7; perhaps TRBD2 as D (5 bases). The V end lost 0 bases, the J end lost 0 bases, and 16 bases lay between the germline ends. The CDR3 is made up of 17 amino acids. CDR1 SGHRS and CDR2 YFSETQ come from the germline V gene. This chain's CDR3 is CASSLDVGLLNSYEQYF. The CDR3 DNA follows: TGCGCCAGCAGCTTGGACGTTGGACTCCTGAACTCCTACGAGCAGTACTTC.

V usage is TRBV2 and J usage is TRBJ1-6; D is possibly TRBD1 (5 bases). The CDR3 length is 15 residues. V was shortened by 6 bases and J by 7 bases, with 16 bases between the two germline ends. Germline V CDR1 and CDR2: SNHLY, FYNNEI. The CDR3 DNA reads TGTGCCAGCAGATTTTTAGGGACGGCAAATTCACCCCTCCACTTT. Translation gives CASRFLGTANSPLHF.

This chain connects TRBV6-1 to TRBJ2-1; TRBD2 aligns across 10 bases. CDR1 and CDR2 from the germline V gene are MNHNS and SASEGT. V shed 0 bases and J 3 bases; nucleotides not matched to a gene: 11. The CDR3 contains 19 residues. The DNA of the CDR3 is TGTGCCAGCAGTGAAGCAACTAGCGGGACCCTAACCGTCTACAATGAGCAGTTCTTC. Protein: CASSEATSGTLTVYNEQFF.

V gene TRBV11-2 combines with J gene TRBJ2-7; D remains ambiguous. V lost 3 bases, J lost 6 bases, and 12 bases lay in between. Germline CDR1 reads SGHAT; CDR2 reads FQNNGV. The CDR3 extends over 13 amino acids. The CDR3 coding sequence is TGTGCCAGCAGCTTGGCGAATCCCGGCGAGCAGTACTTC. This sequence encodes CASSLANPGEQYF.